The clone carrying this T cell receptor (beta chain) occurred many times. Its antigen is still unknown. Amplification targeted TCR beta CDR3 regions from RNA transcripts. In the first-round RT-PCR of the TCR CDR3, the HTBI primer set was used. Via MiXCR, TCRdb re-called the multiplex PCR reads, giving one row per CDR3 protein. The sample includes 500,000 to 800,000 distinct CDR3 sequences, about 14% of them seen just once. The data stem from a study of T cells in Graves' hyperthyroidism and ophthalmopathy. Study-wide results and limits: Blood held most thyroid clonotypes expanded above 0.001 frequency.

CDR1 and CDR2 from the germline V gene are SGHDT and YYEEEE. Germline trimming cut 4 bases from V and 6 bases from J; bases unmatched to any gene: 10. The CDR3 covers 14 residues. Sample: blood. V is TRBV5-6 and J is TRBJ2-7; 7 nucleotides match TRBD2. The clonotype originates from a woman aged 45 to 65 with Graves' ophthalmopathy. In DNA, the CDR3 is TGTGCCAGCAGCCCCCTGGGAGGGCCGAGCGAGCAGTACTTC. Protein product: CASSPLGGPSEQYF.